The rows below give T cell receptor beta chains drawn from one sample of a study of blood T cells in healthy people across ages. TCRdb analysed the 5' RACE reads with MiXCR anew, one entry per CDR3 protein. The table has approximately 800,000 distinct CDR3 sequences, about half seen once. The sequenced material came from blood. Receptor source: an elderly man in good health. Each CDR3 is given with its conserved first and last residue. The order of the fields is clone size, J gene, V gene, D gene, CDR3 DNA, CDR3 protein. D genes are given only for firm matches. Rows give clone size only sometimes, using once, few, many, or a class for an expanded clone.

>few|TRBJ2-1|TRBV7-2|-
TGTGCCAGCGTACCCCAGGGGGGGAAGACCTACAATGAGCAGTTCTTC
CASVPQGGKTYNEQFF
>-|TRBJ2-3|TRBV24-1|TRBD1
TGTGCCACCAGGGCGGGACAGGGCGGCACAGATACGCAGTATTTT
CATRAGQGGTDTQYF
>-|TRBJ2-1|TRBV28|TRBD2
TGTGCCAGCAGTTTAGCGGGAGCTTCCTCCGAGCAGTTCTTC
CASSLAGASSEQFF
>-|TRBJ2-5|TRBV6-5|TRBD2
TGTGCCAGCAGTTACTACGCGGGAGGGCCATATGAGCAGTACTTC
CASSYYAGGPYEQYF
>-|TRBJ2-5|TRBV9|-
TGTGCCAGCGGCGTAGCACCGTTGGGAGAGACCCAGTACTTC
CASGVAPLGETQYF
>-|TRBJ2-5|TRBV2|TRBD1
TGTGCCAGCAGCTATCGAGGACAGGGCTCGTGGGAGACCCAGTACTTC
CASSYRGQGSWETQYF
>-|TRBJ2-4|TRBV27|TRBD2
TGTGCCAGCAGTACGGGACTAGCCCTTCGGGAGCAGTACTTC
CASSTGLALREQYF
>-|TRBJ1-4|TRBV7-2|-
TGTACCAGCAGCTTATTTACACAGACTGAACTGTTTTTT
CTSSLFTQTELFF
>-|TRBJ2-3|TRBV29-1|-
TGCAGCGTCAACCCCTTTGAGGGATTCACGCAGTATTTT
CSVNPFEGFTQYF
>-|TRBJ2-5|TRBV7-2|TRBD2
TGTGCCAGCAGCCCCCAGACTAGCGGGAGAGTTGGGCAAGAGACCCAGTACTTC
CASSPQTSGRVGQETQYF
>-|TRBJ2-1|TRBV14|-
TGTGCCAGCAGCCTATCACCGACGACGCGGAAGCAGTTCTTC
CASSLSPTTRKQFF
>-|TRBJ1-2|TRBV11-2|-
TGTGCCAGCAGCTTAGCGTCAGAGTCAACCTATGGCTACACCTTC
CASSLASESTYGYTF
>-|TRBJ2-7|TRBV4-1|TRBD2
TGCGCCAGCAGCCTTAGCGGGAGCAGGGTGGACGAGCAGTACTTC
CASSLSGSRVDEQYF
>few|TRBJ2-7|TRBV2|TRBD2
TGTGCCAGCAGTGATGCTAGCGGGGCCTACGAGCAGTACTTC
CASSDASGAYEQYF
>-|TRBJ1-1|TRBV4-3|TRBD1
TGCGCCAGCAGCCAAGATCTTTTGGGACAGGGGAGATACCAGCTTGGGGGAGCTTTCTTT
CASSQDLLGQGRYQLGGAFF
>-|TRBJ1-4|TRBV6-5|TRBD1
TGTGCCAGCAGTAGGGGACAGTTGGATGAAAAACTGTTTTTT
CASSRGQLDEKLFF
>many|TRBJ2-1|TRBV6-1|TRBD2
TGTGCCAGCCTACTAGCGGTTTCCTACAATGAGCAGTTCTTC
CASLLAVSYNEQFF
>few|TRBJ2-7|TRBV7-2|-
TGTGCCAGCAGCTTAGATCCAGCCTGGTGGGAGCAGTACTTC
CASSLDPAWWEQYF
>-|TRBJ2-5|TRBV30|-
TGTGCCTGGAGCTCAACAGGTCAAGAGACCCAGTACTTC
CAWSSTGQETQYF
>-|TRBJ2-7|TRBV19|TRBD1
TGTGCCAGTAGTATCGTAGGACAGGGGTGGAATGAGCAGTACTTC
CASSIVGQGWNEQYF
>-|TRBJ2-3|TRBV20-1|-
TGCAGTGCTAGAGAAAGCGGAACCACAGATATGCAGTATTTT
CSARESGTTDMQYF
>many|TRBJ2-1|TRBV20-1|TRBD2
TGCAGTGCTAGTGATGGGACTAGCGGGAGAAGGAATGAGCAGTTCTTC
CSASDGTSGRRNEQFF
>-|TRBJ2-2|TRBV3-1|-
TGTGCCAGCAGCCAAGTGCGGTCGGGGGGGGAGCTGTTTTTT
CASSQVRSGGELFF
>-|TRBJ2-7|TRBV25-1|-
TGTGCCAGCAGCGACCTAACGGGGGAAACGACAGGCCTCTACGAGCAGTACTTC
CASSDLTGETTGLYEQYF
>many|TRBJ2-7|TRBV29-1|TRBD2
TGCAGCGCCAAAGCGTTCAGCGGGAGTATGAACGAGCAGTACTTC
CSAKAFSGSMNEQYF